This T cell receptor (beta chain) appears in the sequencing data of a study of blood T cell repertoires in COVID-19. Per the original data handling: Counts of nucleated cells, estimated from reference gene primer amplification, were obtained. Method: immunoSEQ multiplex PCR; TCRdb's copy keeps in-frame clones and lacks some. Clone size and the V and J calls come from that table; the DNA yielded D and trimming. The sample carries about 86,000 clones, over 80% recorded once. V was pared by 0 bases and J by 5 bases, with 13 bases between. This CDR3 spans 15 amino acids. The germline CDR1 and CDR2 sequences are LGHNA and YSLEER.

The genes are TRBV4-3 and TRBJ1-2, with D possibly matching TRBD1 (5 bases). The sequence derives from a woman older than 75 with active or convalescent COVID-19. Input material: peripheral blood. The DNA of the CDR3 is TGCGCCAGCAGCCAAGATCTGTGGGGCAAATATGGCTACACCTTC. Translation gives CASSQDLWGKYGYTF.